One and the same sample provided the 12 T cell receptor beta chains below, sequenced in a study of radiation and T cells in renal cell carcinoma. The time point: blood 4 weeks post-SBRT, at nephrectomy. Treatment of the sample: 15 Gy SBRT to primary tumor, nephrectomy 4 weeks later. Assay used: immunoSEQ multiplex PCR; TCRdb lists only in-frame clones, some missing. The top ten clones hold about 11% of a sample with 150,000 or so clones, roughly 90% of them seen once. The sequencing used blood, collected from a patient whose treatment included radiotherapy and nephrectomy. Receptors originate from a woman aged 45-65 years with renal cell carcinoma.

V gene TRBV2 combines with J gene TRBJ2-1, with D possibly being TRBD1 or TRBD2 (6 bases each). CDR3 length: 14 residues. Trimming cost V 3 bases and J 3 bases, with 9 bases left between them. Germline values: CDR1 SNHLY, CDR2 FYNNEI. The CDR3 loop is CASSEGGIYNEQFF. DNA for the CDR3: TGTGCCAGCAGTGAGGGGGGCATCTACAATGAGCAGTTCTTC.

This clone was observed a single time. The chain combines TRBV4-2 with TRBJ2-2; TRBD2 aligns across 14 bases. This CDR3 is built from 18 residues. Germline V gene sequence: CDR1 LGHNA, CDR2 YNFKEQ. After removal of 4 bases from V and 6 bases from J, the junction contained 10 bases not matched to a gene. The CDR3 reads CASSPHLGTSGGAGELFF. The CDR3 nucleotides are TGTGCCAGCAGCCCTCACCTTGGGACTAGCGGGGGTGCCGGGGAGCTGTTTTTT.

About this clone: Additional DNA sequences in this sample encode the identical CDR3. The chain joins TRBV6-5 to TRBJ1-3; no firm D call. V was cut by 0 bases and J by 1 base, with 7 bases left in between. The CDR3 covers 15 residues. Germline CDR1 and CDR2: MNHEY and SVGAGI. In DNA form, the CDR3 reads TGTGCCAGCAGTTACTCGCGGGATTCTGGAAACACCATATATTTT. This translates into CASSYSRDSGNTIYF.

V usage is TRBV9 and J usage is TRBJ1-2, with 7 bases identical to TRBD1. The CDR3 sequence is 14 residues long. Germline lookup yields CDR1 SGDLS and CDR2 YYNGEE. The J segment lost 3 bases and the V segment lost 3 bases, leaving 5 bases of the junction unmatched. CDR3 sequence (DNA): TGTGCCAGCAGCGAACAGGGGAGGGACTATGGCTACACCTTC. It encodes CASSEQGRDYGYTF.

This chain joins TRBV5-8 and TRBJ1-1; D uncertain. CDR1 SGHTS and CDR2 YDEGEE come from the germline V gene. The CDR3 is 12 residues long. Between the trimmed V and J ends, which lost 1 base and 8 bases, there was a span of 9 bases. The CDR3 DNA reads TGTGCCAGCAGCTTGCGCTTGGGGGAAGCTTTCTTT. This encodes CASSLRLGEAFF.

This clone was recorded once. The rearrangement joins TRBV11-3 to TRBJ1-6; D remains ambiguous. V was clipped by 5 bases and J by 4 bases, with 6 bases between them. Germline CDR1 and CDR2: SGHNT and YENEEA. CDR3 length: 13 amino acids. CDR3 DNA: TGTGCCAGCAGCACATCTTATAATTCACCCCTCCACTTT. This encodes CASSTSYNSPLHF. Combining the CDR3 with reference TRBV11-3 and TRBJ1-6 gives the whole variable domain EAGVVQSPRYKIIEKKQPVAFWCNPISGHNTLYWYLQNLGQGPELLIRYENEEAVDDSQLPKDRFSAERLKGVDSTLKIQPAELGDSAVYLCASSTSYNSPLHFGNGTRLTVT.

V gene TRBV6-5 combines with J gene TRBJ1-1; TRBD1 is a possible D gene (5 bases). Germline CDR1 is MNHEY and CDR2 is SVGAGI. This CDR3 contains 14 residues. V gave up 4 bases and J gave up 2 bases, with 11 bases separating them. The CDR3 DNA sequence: TGTGCCAGCAGTTTCGGGACGGTAAACACTGAAGCTTTCTTT. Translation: CASSFGTVNTEAFF.

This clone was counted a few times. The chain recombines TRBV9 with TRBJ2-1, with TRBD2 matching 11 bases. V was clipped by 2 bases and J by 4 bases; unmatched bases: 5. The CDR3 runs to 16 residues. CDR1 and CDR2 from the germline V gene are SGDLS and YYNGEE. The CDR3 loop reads CASSVSGTSGYNEQFF. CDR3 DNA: TGTGCCAGCAGCGTGTCCGGGACTAGCGGATACAATGAGCAGTTCTTC.

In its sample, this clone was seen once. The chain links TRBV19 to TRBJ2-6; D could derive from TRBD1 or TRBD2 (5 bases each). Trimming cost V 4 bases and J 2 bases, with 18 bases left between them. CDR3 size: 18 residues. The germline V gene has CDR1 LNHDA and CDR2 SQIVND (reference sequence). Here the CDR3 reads CASSRVSGGMAGANVLTF. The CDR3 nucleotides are TGTGCCAGTAGTAGGGTGTCTGGGGGTATGGCTGGGGCCAACGTCCTGACTTTC.

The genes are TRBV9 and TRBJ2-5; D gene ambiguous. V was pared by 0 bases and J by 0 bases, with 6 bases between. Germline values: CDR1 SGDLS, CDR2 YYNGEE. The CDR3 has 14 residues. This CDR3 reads CASSVGADQETQYF. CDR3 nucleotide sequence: TGTGCCAGCAGCGTAGGGGCGGACCAAGAGACCCAGTACTTC. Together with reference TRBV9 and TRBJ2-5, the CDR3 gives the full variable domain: DSGVTQTPKHLITATGQRVTLRCSPRSGDLSVYWYQQSLDQGLQFLIQYYNGEERAKGNILERFSAQQFPDLHSELNLSSLELGDSALYFCASSVGADQETQYFGPGTRLLVL.

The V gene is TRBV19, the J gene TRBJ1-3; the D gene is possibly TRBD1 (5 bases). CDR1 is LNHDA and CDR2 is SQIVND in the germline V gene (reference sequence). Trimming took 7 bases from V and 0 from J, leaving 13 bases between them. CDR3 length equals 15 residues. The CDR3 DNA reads TGTGCCAGTATCCGGGACGGTTACTCTGGAAACACCATATATTTT. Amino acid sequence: CASIRDGYSGNTIYF.

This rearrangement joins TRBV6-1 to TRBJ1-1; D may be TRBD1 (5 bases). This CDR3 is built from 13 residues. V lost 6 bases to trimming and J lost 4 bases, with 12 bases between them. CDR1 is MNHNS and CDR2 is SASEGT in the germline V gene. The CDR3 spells CASSFGGITEAFF. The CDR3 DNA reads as TGTGCCAGCAGCTTTGGGGGTATCACTGAAGCTTTCTTT.